This entry is about one T cell receptor beta chain. Sequencing used immunoSEQ multiplex PCR; TCRdb keeps in-frame clones, though not all of them. Here the sample spans around 120,000 clones, around 89% being singletons. The CDR3 runs to 15 residues. The ends were cut back, 2 bases at V and 5 bases at J, with 15 bases in the middle. The germline gives CDR1 KGHSH, CDR2 LQKENI. This entry is derived from a study of blood T cell repertoires in COVID-19. Sequenced input: peripheral blood. The chain has TRBV18 and TRBJ1-2; D call uncertain. The receptor's source is a woman in her sixties or seventies with COVID-19, enrolled during active disease. This CDR3 is CASSPREVALYGYTF. The CDR3 DNA reads as TGTGCCAGCTCACCAAGGGAGGTGGCGTTGTATGGCTACACCTTC.